Sequencing of this T cell receptor beta chain was carried out in a study of OX40 agonist ivuxolimab in advanced cancers. Germline CDR1 reads SQVTM; CDR2 reads ANQGSEA. This CDR3 contains 12 residues. V was pared by 0 bases and J by 10 bases, with 12 bases between. Repertoires were generated with immunoSEQ multiplex PCR, while TCRdb's copy carries only in-frame clones and drops some. The top ten clones hold under 20% of a sample with fewer than 45,000 clones, around three quarters of them seen once. This sequence originates from an adult with an advanced solid tumor such as melanoma, head and neck, liver or kidney cancer. The sequencing here drew on CD4+ or CD8+ T cells sorted from blood, taken in a trial of the OX40 agonist ivuxolimab. The rearrangement links TRBV29-1 to TRBJ1-1, with a tentative D call TRBD1 (5 bases). CDR3 protein: CSVEDLGRRAFF. DNA for the CDR3: TGCAGCGTTGAAGATTTGGGGCGGAGAGCTTTCTTT. The full variable domain, rest sourced from reference TRBV29-1 and TRBJ1-1, is SAVISQKPSRDICQRGTSLTIQCQVDSQVTMMFWYRQQPGQSLTLIATANQGSEATYESGFVIDKFPISRPNLTFSTLTVSNMSPEDSSIYLCSVEDLGRRAFFGQGTRLTVV.